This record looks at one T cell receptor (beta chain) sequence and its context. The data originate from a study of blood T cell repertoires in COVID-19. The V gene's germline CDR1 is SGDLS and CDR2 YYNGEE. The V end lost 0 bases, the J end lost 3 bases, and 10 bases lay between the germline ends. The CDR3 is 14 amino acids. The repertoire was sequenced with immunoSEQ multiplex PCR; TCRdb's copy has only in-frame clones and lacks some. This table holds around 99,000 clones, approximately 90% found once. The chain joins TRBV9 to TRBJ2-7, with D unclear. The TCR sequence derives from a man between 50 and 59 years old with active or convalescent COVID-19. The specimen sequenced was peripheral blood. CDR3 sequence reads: CASSVAAELYEQYF. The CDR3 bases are TGTGCCAGCAGCGTAGCGGCGGAGCTCTACGAGCAGTACTTC.